This T cell receptor beta chain was observed in a study of cytomegalovirus exposure and HLA in healthy donors. Overall study results and limits: When analyzed later, the rates of TCR association showed variation by HLA locus, with DRB1 the most and HLA-C the fewest.

Germline V gene lookup returns CDR1 SQVTM and CDR2 ANQGSEA. After removal of 6 bases from V and 4 bases from J, the junction contained 16 bases not matched to a gene. The CDR3 totals 16 residues. This clone appeared a few times. Its target is not known. A multiplex PCR was run with 60 Vbeta primers and 13 Jbeta primers. Sequenced by immunoSEQ multiplex PCR; TCRdb stores in-frame clones only, minus some. Among some 130,000 clones listed, 75% to 85% were seen once. The chain has TRBV29-1 and TRBJ2-3; 7 nucleotides line up with TRBD2. This clonotype was obtained from a woman aged 40 to 55 in good health and CMV-seropositive. The sequencing input was PBMCs. The CDR3 sequence is CSVSGLSGISPDTQYF. The CDR3 bases are TGCAGCGTGTCCGGATTGAGCGGGATATCTCCAGATACGCAGTATTTT.